The entry below gives a single T cell receptor beta chain sequence along with its context. Trimming at V came to 4 bases and at J to 1 base, leaving 2 bases not matched to a gene. The V gene's germline CDR1 is ENHRY and CDR2 SYGVKD. This CDR3 is built from 14 residues. Original methodology: Estimation of nucleated cell counts relied on the amplification of reference gene primers. TCRdb's copy holds only in-frame clones and misses some; the assay was immunoSEQ multiplex PCR. V, J and clone size were drawn from that table, and D and trimming were deduced from the DNA. The sample yields 150,000 to 200,000 clones, about 88% seen once. This sample stems from a study of blood T cell repertoires in COVID-19. Background on the study: The study drew acute and convalescent COVID-19 samples from the United States, Italy and Spain. The analysed material was cDNA or gDNA that came from T cells, B-cell-depleted T cells, or PBMCs.

The rearrangement links TRBV10-3 to TRBJ2-7; 9 bases agree with TRBD1. The TCR originated in a human donor in a cohort sampled during active COVID-19. The source material was peripheral blood. The CDR3 DNA follows: TGTGCCATCAGTGGACAGGGGGTATCCTACGAGCAGTACTTC. It translates to CAISGQGVSYEQYF.